A single sample is the source of the 24 T cell receptor beta chains below, sequenced in a study of beta chain features in type 1 diabetes. Study results and limitations: There was a moderate but significant shortening of TCRB CDR3s in all four CD4+ subsets of Type 1 diabetes patients.

These receptors' antigens are unknown. Every isolated RNA sample was fully reverse transcribed, so sequencing captured expressed TCRB transcripts. The method was immunoSEQ multiplex PCR; TCRdb's version includes in-frame clones alone and lacks a portion of them. Of over 120,000 clones detected, roughly an eighth appear once; the ten largest clones hold less than 1.5%. The specimen sequenced was central memory CD4+ T cells from blood. The receptors were gathered from a man between 18 and 29 years old with type 1 diabetes.

The chain couples TRBV10-3 to TRBJ2-7; D is perhaps TRBD1 or TRBD2 (5 bases each). The CDR3 has 14 residues. Trimming took 3 bases from V and 2 from J, leaving 11 bases between them. CDR1 ENHRY and CDR2 SYGVKD come from the germline V gene. The CDR3 loop reads CAISDLGGTYEQYF. The CDR3 coding sequence is TGTGCCATCAGTGATCTTGGGGGAACCTACGAGCAGTACTTC.

The V and J genes are TRBV15 and TRBJ2-7; 8 positions match TRBD1. The CDR3 spans 15 residues. Trimming cost V 1 base and J 7 bases; bases outside gene matches: 9. Germline CDR1 LNHNV, CDR2 YYDKDF (reference sequence). CDR3 coding DNA: TGTGCCACCAGCAGAGTAGGTCAGGGGGCGCCTGAGCAGTACTTC. It codes for CATSRVGQGAPEQYF.

Only a few counts were recorded for this clone. This chain links TRBV5-1 with TRBJ1-2, with a tentative D call TRBD1 (5 bases). The CDR3 length is 15 residues. Trimming stripped 0 bases from V and 2 bases from J, with 11 bases between. CDR1 and CDR2 from the germline V gene are SGHRS and YFSETQ. As DNA, the CDR3 is TGCGCCAGCAGCTTGGGAGGCAGGGTCAACTATGGCTACACCTTC. It yields the protein CASSLGGRVNYGYTF.

The table lists this clone with a few counts. The chain recombines TRBV5-1 with TRBJ1-1; no clear D gene. CDR3 length: 12 residues. V was pared by 4 bases and J by 1 base, with 5 bases between. CDR1 is SGHRS and CDR2 is YFSETQ in the germline V gene. CDR3 protein: CASSQTNTEAFF. The CDR3, as DNA: TGCGCCAGCAGCCAAACGAACACTGAAGCTTTCTTT.

This chain joins TRBV2 and TRBJ2-5; TRBD2 might be the D (5 bases). CDR3 length: 12 residues. Between the trimmed V and J ends, which lost 5 bases and 5 bases, there was a span of 9 bases. Germline CDR1 reads SNHLY; CDR2 reads FYNNEI. CDR3 bases: TGTGCCAGCAGTACTAGAATCGAGACCCAGTACTTC. Translation gives CASSTRIETQYF.

This chain connects TRBV7-2 to TRBJ2-7; D is uncertain. This CDR3 has 13 residues. The germline CDR1 and CDR2 sequences are SGHTA and FQGNSA. Deletions cut 5 bases from V and 4 bases from J, with 12 bases between. DNA for the CDR3: TGTGCCAGCAGCGGGCCGGGCGGTTACGAGCAGTACTTC. It yields the protein CASSGPGGYEQYF.

This clone showed up just a few times. V is TRBV14 and J is TRBJ1-1, with D unresolved. Germline CDR1 and CDR2: SGHDN and FVKESK. The CDR3 has 13 residues. V was cut by 7 bases and J by 4 bases, with 13 bases left in between. The DNA for the CDR3 is TGTGCCAGCACCAAAGGGATGAGCACTGAAGCTTTCTTT. This encodes CASTKGMSTEAFF. The full variable domain, with the rest looked up from reference TRBV14 and TRBJ1-1, is EAGVTQFPSHSVIEKGQTVTLRCDPISGHDNLYWYRRVMGKEIKFLLHFVKESKQDESGMPNNRFLAERTGGTYSTLKVQPAELEDSGVYFCASTKGMSTEAFFGQGTRLTVV.

The V and J genes are TRBV5-4 and TRBJ2-5; perhaps TRBD1 as D (6 bases). The ends were cut back, 4 bases at V and 1 base at J, with 11 bases in the middle. Germline lookup yields CDR1 SGHNT and CDR2 YYREEE (reference sequence). CDR3 length: 14 amino acids. The CDR3 here is CASSRTGSQETQYF. For the CDR3, the DNA is TGTGCCAGCAGCCGTACAGGGTCCCAAGAGACCCAGTACTTC.

This sequence joins TRBV6-5 and TRBJ1-2; no reliable D call. The length of the CDR3 is 12 residues. Germline V gives CDR1 MNHEY, CDR2 SVGAGI. Trimming pared 7 bases from V and 0 bases from J, leaving 6 bases between. In nucleotides, the CDR3 is TGTGCCAGCAAAGGAGCTAACTATGGCTACACCTTC. This translates into CASKGANYGYTF.

The chain is built from TRBV9 and TRBJ1-2; 11 bases match TRBD1. The V gene end was trimmed by 4 bases and the J gene end by 4 bases; junction bases not matched to a gene: 6. This CDR3 contains 15 residues. In germline, CDR1 is SGDLS, CDR2 YYNGEE. CDR3 in amino acids: CASSQGQGVAYGYTF. CDR3 sequence (DNA): TGTGCCAGCAGCCAGGGACAGGGGGTTGCCTATGGCTACACCTTC.

The chain joins TRBV7-8 to TRBJ2-5; D may be TRBD2 (5 bases). The end of the DNA aligns better with TRBJ2-7, so the J call may be wrong. The CDR3 is made up of 14 amino acids. From germline, CDR1 is SGHVS and CDR2 FQNEAQ. The CDR3 here is CASSLDGSPYEQYF. As DNA, the CDR3 is TGTGCCAGCAGCTTAGATGGGAGTCCCTACGAGCAGTACTTC.

The chain recombines TRBV11-2 with TRBJ2-1; D possibly matches TRBD1 or TRBD2 (6 bases each). V was trimmed by 3 bases and J by 8 bases, leaving 20 bases between them. The CDR3 consists of 16 residues. Germline CDR1 SGHAT, CDR2 FQNNGV. The DNA for the CDR3 is TGTGCCAGCAGCTTCCGGGGCAGCGCGGAGGGGGATGAGCAGTTCTTC. It translates to CASSFRGSAEGDEQFF.

V and J are TRBV11-1 and TRBJ1-5; D gene uncertain. Germline CDR1 is SGHAT and CDR2 is FQDESV (reference sequence). Trimming stripped 1 base from V and 0 bases from J, with 4 bases between. CDR3 length: 14 amino acids. CDR3 DNA: TGTGCCAGCAGCTTAGAAGGTAGCAATCAGCCCCAGCATTTT. Its protein is CASSLEGSNQPQHF.

This clone was observed a handful of times. The chain has TRBV19 and TRBJ1-1; 8 bases match TRBD1. This CDR3 spans 13 amino acids. Germline CDR1 reads LNHDA; CDR2 reads SQIVND (reference sequence). V was pared by 5 bases and J by 5 bases, with 4 bases of the junction left unmatched. CDR3 nucleotide sequence: TGTGCCAGTAGTGGACAGGGAAAAACTGAAGCTTTCTTT. It is translated as CASSGQGKTEAFF. The whole variable domain, remainder taken from reference TRBV19 and TRBJ1-1, is DGGITQSPKYLFRKEGQNVTLSCEQNLNHDAMYWYRQDPGQGLRLIYYSQIVNDFQKGDIAEGYSVSREKKESFPLTVTSAQKNPTAFYLCASSGQGKTEAFFGQGTRLTVV.

This clone was observed a handful of times. The chain employs TRBV10-3 and TRBJ1-5; no firm D call. This CDR3 is built from 13 residues. V dropped 2 bases and J dropped 4 bases, with 6 bases sitting between them. Germline V gene sequence: CDR1 ENHRY, CDR2 SYGVKD. The CDR3 DNA reads TGTGCCATCAGTGAGCCCGCAAATCAGCCCCAGCATTTT. The encoded protein is CAISEPANQPQHF.

The V gene is TRBV6-1, the J gene TRBJ2-1; D might be TRBD1 (7 bases). The V end lost 2 bases, the J end lost 1 base, and 12 bases lay between the germline ends. The germline V gene has CDR1 MNHNS and CDR2 SASEGT. The CDR3 contains 16 residues. This CDR3 is CASSESGGLSYNEQFF. The CDR3 DNA reads as TGTGCCAGCAGTGAATCAGGGGGGCTATCCTACAATGAGCAGTTCTTC.

J is TRBJ2-5 and V is TRBV11-2, with D maybe TRBD1 (5 bases). The CDR3 is 14 residues long. Trimming shortened V by 5 bases and J by 2 bases, and 12 bases separated the two germline ends. Germline V gene sequence: CDR1 SGHAT, CDR2 FQNNGV. CDR3 DNA: TGTGCCAGCAGCCCACAGACAGTGCAAGAGACCCAGTACTTC. This gives the protein CASSPQTVQETQYF.

The DNA for the CDR3 is TGTGCCAGCAAAGATGCCCCGGAGCAGTTCTTC. Translated: CASKDAPEQFF. V usage is TRBV2 and J usage is TRBJ2-1; no firm D call. CDR1 and CDR2 (germline): SNHLY, FYNNEI. Trimming pared 7 bases from V and 10 bases from J, leaving 11 bases between. CDR3 length: 11 amino acids. The whole variable domain, remainder taken from reference TRBV2 and TRBJ2-1, is EPEVTQTPSHQVTQMGQEVILRCVPISNHLYFYWYRQILGQKVEFLVSFYNNEISEKSEIFDDQFSVERPDGSNFTLKIRSTKLEDSAMYFCASKDAPEQFFGPGTRLTVL.

This clone appeared a few times. This chain joins TRBV28 and TRBJ2-7; D perhaps matches TRBD2 (7 bases). This CDR3 region has 14 residues. The V gene lost 7 bases and the J gene lost 5 bases, with 18 bases spanning the gap. CDR1 and CDR2 from the germline V gene are MDHEN and SYDVKM. The CDR3 DNA follows: TGTGCCAGCATCCCTCGGGGGGCGAGTAACGAGCAGTACTTC. Amino acids: CASIPRGASNEQYF.

This chain joins TRBV5-1 and TRBJ2-1; 7 bases match TRBD1. This CDR3 spans 16 amino acids. CDR1 and CDR2 from the germline V gene are SGHRS and YFSETQ. V lost 0 bases to trimming and J lost 4 bases; unmatched junction nucleotides: 7. CDR3 nucleotide sequence: TGCGCCAGCAGCTTGGTTCGGGACAGATTGTACAATGAGCAGTTCTTC. Encoded protein: CASSLVRDRLYNEQFF.

The J gene is TRBJ2-6, the V gene TRBV12-5; D is undetermined. This CDR3 is built from 14 residues. The V end was cut by 5 bases, the J end by 4 bases, with 9 bases between. Germline V gene sequence: CDR1 LGHNT, CDR2 FRNRAP. In DNA form, the CDR3 reads TGTGCTAGTGGTCCGCTCGTCGGGGCCAACGTCCTGACTTTC. Protein sequence: CASGPLVGANVLTF.

This clone was counted ten times or more. The J gene is TRBJ2-1, the V gene TRBV7-2, with 11 nucleotides matching TRBD2. CDR1 is SGHTA and CDR2 is FQGNSA in the germline V gene. The CDR3 loop spans 17 amino acids. With 1 base clipped from V and 5 bases from J, the junction kept 7 bases outside the gene matches. The CDR3 protein is CASSLGLRLAGNNEQFF. The CDR3 bases are TGTGCCAGCAGCTTAGGTCTTAGACTAGCGGGGAACAATGAGCAGTTCTTC.

The gene calls are TRBV19 and TRBJ2-1; 8 bases are a match to TRBD1. This CDR3 is 15 amino acids long. Germline V gene sequence: CDR1 LNHDA, CDR2 SQIVND (reference sequence). V lost 1 base to trimming and J lost 7 bases; unmatched junction nucleotides: 6. CDR3 DNA: TGTGCCAGTAGTATAGCCGCAGGGGGCTGGAATGAGCAGTTCTTC. It encodes CASSIAAGGWNEQFF.

The V gene is TRBV11-1, the J gene TRBJ2-2; no clear D gene. Trimming stripped 1 base from V and 4 bases from J, with 10 bases between. The germline gives CDR1 SGHAT, CDR2 FQDESV (reference sequence). This CDR3 contains 15 residues. In nucleotides, the CDR3 is TGTGCCAGCAGCTTAGTCGCCAGGCCCACCGGGGAGCTGTTTTTT. It yields the protein CASSLVARPTGELFF.